This T cell receptor beta chain was captured in a study of T cells in tumors after PD-1 blockade. On the study more broadly: Each patient got pembrolizumab 200 mg every 3 weeks or cemiplimab 350 mg every 2 weeks. A subset received ongoing vismodegib 150 mg daily alongside anti-PD-1 therapy.

This clone was seen only a few times. Assay: immunoSEQ multiplex PCR; the TCRdb copy retains only in-frame clones and omits some. The table shows about 47,000 clones, with 79% occurring only once. V lost 2 bases and J lost 3, with 8 bases in between. Germline lookup yields CDR1 MDHEN and CDR2 SYDVKM. The CDR3 consists of 13 residues. The chain uses TRBV28 and TRBJ2-7; D remains unclear. The specimen was PBMCs, collected before anti-PD-1 treatment. The clonotype originates from a human donor with basal cell carcinoma. The CDR3 is CASSLGQHYEQYF. The CDR3 nucleotides read TGTGCCAGCAGTTTAGGGCAGCACTACGAGCAGTACTTC.